These 29 T cell receptor beta chains originate from one sample sequenced in a study of PD-1 and CTLA-4 blockade in melanoma. Data came from immunoSEQ multiplex PCR; TCRdb stores just in-frame clones and leaves some out. Among fewer than 20,000 clones, 70% were seen once, and the ten largest hold 14%. The starting material was CD8+ T cells from peripheral blood, obtained from a patient given anti-PD-1 treatment. Receptors were obtained from a human donor with melanoma.

This clone was detected only a few times. V usage is TRBV19 and J usage is TRBJ2-1; 11 bases fit TRBD2. Germline V lookup: CDR1 LNHDA, CDR2 SQIVND (reference sequence). CDR3 length equals 13 residues. V lost 7 bases and J lost 7; bases outside the gene matches: 3. For the CDR3, the DNA is TGTGCCAGTATGGGACTAGCGGAGAATGAGCAGTTCTTC. This encodes CASMGLAENEQFF.

The J gene is TRBJ1-3, the V gene TRBV5-4; no reliable D call. The germline V gene has CDR1 SGHNT and CDR2 YYREEE (reference sequence). V lost 3 bases and J 2 bases, leaving 9 bases between the germline ends. The CDR3 length is 14 residues. Here the CDR3 reads CASSSTFTGNTIYF. DNA of the CDR3: TGTGCCAGCAGCTCTACCTTCACTGGAAACACCATATATTTT.

The chain joins TRBV19 to TRBJ1-1, with TRBD1 as a possible D gene (5 bases). The CDR3 runs to 13 residues. V lost 5 bases and J lost 3, with 10 bases in between. The V gene's germline CDR1 is LNHDA and CDR2 SQIVND (reference sequence). The CDR3 DNA follows: TGTGCCAGTAGTCCGGGGGGGTACACTGAAGCTTTCTTT. Translation gives CASSPGGYTEAFF.

V gene TRBV27 combines with J gene TRBJ1-1, with D unresolved. Germline CDR1 MNHEY, CDR2 SMNVEV (reference sequence). V was clipped by 2 bases and J by 3 bases, with 7 bases between them. This CDR3 has 13 residues. CDR3 loop: CASSLGWDTEAFF. Here the CDR3 DNA reads TGTGCCAGCAGTTTAGGTTGGGACACTGAAGCTTTCTTT.

By proportion, this clone is large. This chain joins TRBV2 and TRBJ2-2; 11 nucleotides match TRBD2. CDR1 and CDR2 from the germline V gene are SNHLY and FYNNEI. The CDR3 sequence is 17 residues long. V lost 5 bases, J lost 0 bases, and 5 bases stayed unmatched. The CDR3 coding sequence is TGTGCCAGCAGTCGACCGGGACTAGCGGCGAACACCGGGGAGCTGTTTTTT. Protein product: CASSRPGLAANTGELFF.

V and J are TRBV19 and TRBJ1-2; 7 nucleotides agree with TRBD1. The CDR3 covers 14 residues. V was clipped by 1 base and J by 5 bases; unmatched bases: 4. Looked up from germline, CDR1 is LNHDA and CDR2 is SQIVND (reference sequence). CDR3 region: CASSIVAGQYGYTF. The CDR3 DNA reads TGTGCCAGTAGTATAGTCGCGGGACAGTATGGCTACACCTTC.

Comments on this clone: This may come from a read error, since a much larger clone is one base off. The V call is TRBV12-3 or TRBV12-4, the J call TRBJ1-1; D remains ambiguous. V was shortened by 6 bases and J by 0 bases, with 8 bases between the two germline ends. This CDR3 contains 13 residues. The CDR3 bases are TGTGCCAGCAGCACCTCTCTGAACACTGAAGCTTTCTTT. Protein: CASSTSLNTEAFF.

The sample holds a few counts of this clone. This chain links TRBV6-2 or TRBV6-3 with TRBJ2-1, with unresolved D. The CDR3 totals 12 residues. Germline-derived CDR1 and CDR2 are MNHEY and SVGEGT. V lost 6 bases and J lost 4, with 7 bases in between. CDR3 nucleotide sequence: TGTGCCAGCAGCAATCCTTACAATGAGCAGTTCTTC. The encoded protein is CASSNPYNEQFF.

The chain links TRBV19 to TRBJ2-7; no reliable D call. Germline-derived CDR1 and CDR2 are LNHDA and SQIVND (reference sequence). This CDR3 has 15 amino acids. Trimming shortened V by 5 bases and J by 1 base, and 15 bases separated the two germline ends. CDR3 sequence reads: CASSQAGSLSYEQYF. The DNA for the CDR3 is TGTGCCAGTAGTCAAGCCGGCAGCCTTTCCTACGAGCAGTACTTC.

This clone has more than one count but fewer than ten. The rearrangement joins TRBV14 to TRBJ1-1, with D uncertain. Trimming removed 4 bases from V and 0 bases from J, with 6 bases in between. Germline CDR1 reads SGHDN; CDR2 reads FVKESK. The CDR3 sequence is 13 residues long. The CDR3 nucleotides are TGTGCCAGCAGCCGCGGACTGAACACTGAAGCTTTCTTT. Translated, it gives CASSRGLNTEAFF.

In its sample, this clone was seen once. The V and J genes are TRBV18 and TRBJ1-5, with 10 bases fitting TRBD1. After removal of 6 bases from V and 7 bases from J, the junction contained 12 bases not matched to a gene. Germline V gene lookup returns CDR1 KGHSH and CDR2 LQKENI. There are 16 residues in the CDR3. For the CDR3, the DNA is TGTGCCAGCTCGCGGGCGGGACAGGGGACCCCCCAGCCCCAGCATTTT. Amino acid sequence: CASSRAGQGTPQPQHF.

This clone has just a few counts. In DNA, the CDR3 is TGTGCCAGTGGGTTTCGGGGGAGTGGTGGGTATGAGCAGTTCTTC. The encoded protein is CASGFRGSGGYEQFF. The chain carries TRBV19 and TRBJ2-1, with D possibly TRBD2 on 6 matching bases. CDR3 length: 15 amino acids. V was clipped by 8 bases and J by 8 bases, with 22 bases between them. Germline values: CDR1 LNHDA, CDR2 SQIVND (reference sequence).

The chain has TRBV27 and TRBJ1-3; D remains unclear. Germline lookup yields CDR1 MNHEY and CDR2 SMNVEV (reference sequence). The V and J ends lost 3 bases and 3 bases respectively, with 12 bases between them. The CDR3 extends over 15 amino acids. CDR3 DNA sequence: TGTGCCAGCAGTTTGGTACAAGGCGATGGAAACACCATATATTTT. Translation: CASSLVQGDGNTIYF.

The V call is TRBV19, the J call TRBJ1-5; D is ambiguous. The V end lost 3 bases, the J end lost 7 bases, and 13 bases lay between the germline ends. The CDR3 spans 14 residues. CDR1 and CDR2 (germline): LNHDA, SQIVND (reference sequence). The CDR3 loop reads CASSMRAGGQPQHF. The CDR3 nucleotides read TGTGCCAGTAGTATGCGGGCAGGAGGACAGCCCCAGCATTTT.

V usage is TRBV28 and J usage is TRBJ1-2, with unresolved D. The V gene's germline CDR1 is MDHEN and CDR2 SYDVKM. The CDR3 is 11 residues long. V was cut by 11 bases and J by 1 base, with 8 bases left in between. The CDR3 nucleotides read TGTGCCGTCGACGGTAACTATGGCTACACCTTC. It yields the protein CAVDGNYGYTF.

The chain links TRBV6-6 to TRBJ1-1, with TRBD1 matching over 8 bases. CDR3 size: 14 residues. Losses at the gene ends were 6 bases for V and 4 bases for J; bases not matched to a gene: 7. In germline, CDR1 is MNHNY, CDR2 SVGAGI (reference sequence). The DNA of the CDR3 is TGTGCCAGCAGCCGCCATACAGGGGGCACTGAAGCTTTCTTT. Its translation is CASSRHTGGTEAFF.

The chain couples TRBV2 to TRBJ1-1, with D possibly being TRBD1 (5 bases). The CDR3 is 13 residues long. Between the trimmed V and J ends, which lost 1 base and 3 bases, there was a span of 6 bases. Germline loops: CDR1 SNHLY, CDR2 FYNNEI. The CDR3 protein is CASSEGGDTEAFF. The CDR3 DNA follows: TGTGCCAGCAGTGAAGGGGGCGACACTGAAGCTTTCTTT.

This chain links TRBV12-3 or TRBV12-4 with TRBJ1-1, with D possibly matching TRBD1 (6 bases). Deletions cut 6 bases from V and 2 bases from J, with 10 bases between. CDR3 length: 13 amino acids. CDR3: CASRDSFNTEAFF. In nucleotides, the CDR3 is TGTGCCAGCAGGGACAGTTTTAACACTGAAGCTTTCTTT.

V usage is TRBV5-6 and J usage is TRBJ1-5, with 9 bases identical to TRBD1. Germline V gene sequence: CDR1 SGHDT, CDR2 YYEEEE. Germline trimming cut 3 bases from V and 1 base from J; bases unmatched to any gene: 5. The CDR3 runs to 16 residues. Here the CDR3 DNA reads TGTGCCAGCAGCTCCGGACAGGGGTCGAGCAATCAGCCCCAGCATTTT. This sequence encodes CASSSGQGSSNQPQHF.

The chain couples TRBV27 to TRBJ2-3; 8 positions match TRBD1. The CDR3 is made up of 17 amino acids. V shed 4 bases, J shed 1 base, and the junction held 10 bases outside the gene matches. Per the germline V gene, CDR1 is MNHEY and CDR2 is SMNVEV (reference sequence). The CDR3 bases are TGTGCCAGCAGTTCACCCCGGGACAGGCGGGGCACAGATACGCAGTATTTT. Residues: CASSSPRDRRGTDTQYF.

CDR3 nucleotide sequence: TGTGCCAGCAGTCTAGGACAGGGGGCAGTAGATACGCAGTATTTT. Translation gives CASSLGQGAVDTQYF. The chain employs TRBV27 and TRBJ2-3, with 11 bases identical to TRBD1. The germline CDR1 and CDR2 sequences are MNHEY and SMNVEV (reference sequence). The CDR3 spans 15 residues. The ends lost 5 bases at V and 5 bases at J; junction bases unmatched: 6.

This clone has only a few counts. The chain is built from TRBV5-1 and TRBJ2-2; 8 bases line up with TRBD1. The germline gives CDR1 SGHRS, CDR2 YFSETQ. The CDR3 spans 13 residues. The V and J ends lost 3 bases and 6 bases, in that order; junction bases with no gene match: 1. CDR3 amino acids: CASSSTGAGELFF. The CDR3 DNA follows: TGCGCCAGCAGCTCGACAGGGGCCGGGGAGCTGTTTTTT.

V usage is TRBV7-8 and J usage is TRBJ1-5; possibly TRBD1 for D (5 bases). Deletions cut 1 base from V and 4 bases from J, with 11 bases between. There are 15 residues in the CDR3. Germline V lookup: CDR1 SGHVS, CDR2 FQNEAQ. The CDR3 sequence: CASSLVWGGNQPQHF. The CDR3 DNA reads as TGTGCCAGCAGCTTAGTGTGGGGGGGTAATCAGCCCCAGCATTTT.

The chain combines TRBV5-4 with TRBJ1-1; D gene uncertain. Germline V gene sequence: CDR1 SGHNT, CDR2 YYREEE (reference sequence). V was trimmed by 0 bases and J by 1 base, leaving 7 bases between them. The length of the CDR3 is 14 residues. The CDR3 loop reads CASSLGSSNTEAFF. The CDR3 region has the DNA TGTGCCAGCAGCTTGGGCAGCTCGAACACTGAAGCTTTCTTT.

This clone is a singleton in its sample. The V call is TRBV9, the J call TRBJ2-1; D remains unclear. The V end was cut by 3 bases, the J end by 6 bases, with 10 bases between. The germline CDR1 and CDR2 sequences are SGDLS and YYNGEE. The CDR3 runs 13 residues. For the CDR3, the DNA is TGTGCCAGCAGCGGGGCGATAAGCAATGAGCAGTTCTTC. This sequence encodes CASSGAISNEQFF.

This chain connects TRBV5-5 to TRBJ2-7; 9 bases align to TRBD2. Germline CDR1 and CDR2: SGHKS and YYEKEE (reference sequence). The CDR3 totals 15 residues. J gave up 0 bases and V 2 bases, and 3 bases lay outside the gene matches. The CDR3 sequence is CASSFSGGLSYEQYF. The CDR3 DNA sequence: TGTGCCAGCAGCTTTAGCGGGGGCCTCTCCTACGAGCAGTACTTC.

CDR3 sequence: CASSHLRAEKETQYF. Here the CDR3 DNA reads TGTGCCAGCAGCCACCTCAGGGCAGAGAAAGAGACCCAGTACTTC. The rearrangement joins TRBV4-2 to TRBJ2-5; tentative D call: TRBD1 (5 bases). Germline-derived CDR1 and CDR2 are LGHNA and YNFKEQ. Trimming removed 3 bases from V and 3 bases from J, with 14 bases in between. CDR3 length: 15 amino acids.

This clone was seen a single time. The rearrangement links TRBV19 to TRBJ2-1; possible D gene TRBD2, 6 bases. V was cut by 5 bases and J by 5 bases, with 7 bases left in between. The CDR3 covers 12 residues. Germline V gene sequence: CDR1 LNHDA, CDR2 SQIVND (reference sequence). CDR3 nucleotide sequence: TGTGCCAGTAGTGCTAGCGACAATGAGCAGTTCTTC. This gives the protein CASSASDNEQFF.

The rearrangement uses TRBV15 and TRBJ2-3, with 7 nucleotides matching TRBD2. J lost 2 bases, V lost 3 bases, and 14 bases had no gene match. Germline CDR1 LNHNV, CDR2 YYDKDF (reference sequence). This CDR3 region has 18 residues. CDR3 loop: CATSSGGVQRGFTDTQYF. CDR3 in DNA: TGTGCCACCAGCAGTGGGGGGGTTCAGCGGGGCTTCACAGATACGCAGTATTTT.